This T cell receptor beta chain derives from a study of breast tumors, draining lymph nodes, adjacent tissues. From the multiplex PCR reads, TCRdb called clonotypes with MiXCR, one entry per CDR3 protein. The sample has some 150,000 distinct CDR3 sequences, more than 25% seen once; the top ten hold roughly 3.8%. With 4 bases removed from V and 2 bases from J, the gap between germline ends came to 15 bases. There are 15 residues in the CDR3. CDR1 and CDR2 (germline): SGHRS, YFSETQ. Samples came from axillary lymph nodes draining the breast cancer. Study-level findings and limits: Tumor TCR diversity was below lymph nodes but above nontumor tissue. The data were judged consistent with most tumor T cells coming from lymph node and expanding in tumor.

This clonotype occurred many times. Its target is unknown. The clonotype originates from a female donor with breast cancer. Some clones in this sample may be carry-over from other donors' samples. Sequenced material: axillary lymph node tissue. The J gene is TRBJ2-5, the V gene TRBV5-1; D tentatively fits TRBD1 or TRBD2 (5 bases each). The CDR3 coding sequence is TGCGCCAGCAGCGAGTCCCCGGGGCAGCAAGAGACCCAGTACTTC. The encoded protein is CASSESPGQQETQYF.